The 13 T cell receptor beta chains listed next were all sequenced from one sample in a study of T cells in Graves' hyperthyroidism and ophthalmopathy (dated by TCRdb to the late 2010s). Libraries came from multiplex PCR. Sequencing relied on an Illumina HiSeq 2000. TCR beta CDR3 regions were amplified from RNA transcripts. The first round of RT-PCR for the TCR CDR3 was performed with the HTBI primer set and the Qiagen OneStep RT-PCR kit. TCRdb reprocessing: public reads trimmed at Q25 with fastp, clones called with MiXCR, in-frame beta chains kept. Every entry covers one CDR3 protein and lists the most common genes and DNA from its rows. A total of about 200,000 distinct CDR3 sequences appear in this sample, less than 20% of them only once. Clones ranked in the top ten supply over 45% of the sample. The sequencing sample was made of blood. The receptors were gathered from a woman between 45 and 60 years old with Graves' hyperthyroidism.

This clonotype was observed many times. This sequence joins TRBV27 and TRBJ2-1, with D tentatively TRBD2 (5 bases). This CDR3 has 13 amino acids. With 10 bases removed from V and 6 bases from J, the gap between germline ends came to 16 bases. Per the germline V gene, CDR1 is MNHEY and CDR2 is SMNVEV (reference sequence). CDR3: CATRPDGVNEQFF. CDR3 DNA: TGTGCCACCAGGCCCGACGGGGTCAATGAGCAGTTCTTC.

Only a few counts were recorded for this clonotype. The chain has TRBV19 and TRBJ2-7, with D perhaps being TRBD1 or TRBD2 (6 bases each). CDR3 length: 13 amino acids. V lost 3 bases to trimming and J lost 3 bases, with 9 bases between them. Germline assignment: CDR1 LNHDA and CDR2 SQIVND (reference sequence). The CDR3 protein is CASSMRDNYEQYF. DNA for the CDR3: TGTGCCAGTAGTATGCGGGACAACTACGAGCAGTACTTC.

The chain combines TRBV20-1 with TRBJ2-1; D gene uncertain. This CDR3 has 13 amino acids. Between the trimmed V and J ends, which lost 1 base and 0 bases, there was a span of 4 bases. The germline V gene encodes CDR1 DFQATT and CDR2 SNEGSKA (reference sequence). The CDR3: CSARASSYNEQFF. CDR3 nucleotides: TGCAGTGCTAGAGCGAGCTCCTACAATGAGCAGTTCTTC.

This clonotype was seen only a few times. This chain joins TRBV10-3 and TRBJ1-5; no clear D gene. Germline assignment: CDR1 ENHRY and CDR2 SYGVKD. The CDR3 has 14 residues. The ends were cut back, 10 bases at V and 0 bases at J, with 13 bases in the middle. The CDR3 region has the DNA TGTGCCACCAACACTGGAAATAGCAATCAGCCCCAGCATTTT. The encoded protein is CATNTGNSNQPQHF.

Ten or more counts support this clonotype. This chain links TRBV20-1 with TRBJ1-2, with a possible D match to TRBD1 (6 bases). Germline CDR1 and CDR2: DFQATT and SNEGSKA (reference sequence). Trimming stripped 7 bases from V and 2 bases from J, with 17 bases between. The CDR3 runs to 14 residues. Written as DNA, the CDR3 is TGCAGTGTCAGTATGGGACATCCCAACTATGGCTACACCTTC. Its protein is CSVSMGHPNYGYTF.

With respect to this clonotype: This may arise from a read error, as a much more abundant clone is one base away. V gene TRBV5-1 combines with J gene TRBJ2-6; the D gene is possibly TRBD1 (5 bases). Germline-derived CDR1 and CDR2 are SGHRS and YFSETQ. CDR3 length: 13 residues. The CDR3 loop reads CASEGSGANVLAF. The CDR3 nucleotides read TGCGCCAGCGAAGGCTCTGGGGCCAACGTCCTGGCTTTC.

Ten or more counts support this clonotype. The rearrangement uses TRBV2 and TRBJ1-4, with D uncertain. V was pared by 4 bases and J by 3 bases, with 9 bases between. Germline CDR1 reads SNHLY; CDR2 reads FYNNEI. The CDR3 loop spans 14 amino acids. In nucleotides, the CDR3 is TGTGCCAGCAGTGTCGAGCTATCTAATGAAAAACTGTTTTTT. Amino acid sequence: CASSVELSNEKLFF.

The rearrangement joins TRBV5-6 to TRBJ2-1, with 12 bases identical to TRBD2. The ends lost 0 bases at V and 2 bases at J; junction bases unmatched: 3. The CDR3 totals 17 residues. Germline V lookup: CDR1 SGHDT, CDR2 YYEEEE. CDR3 sequence: CASSLVTSGSPYNEQFF. The CDR3, as DNA: TGTGCCAGCAGCTTGGTGACTAGCGGGAGCCCCTACAATGAGCAGTTCTTC.

The chain uses TRBV20-1 and TRBJ1-1; tentative D call: TRBD1 (6 bases). The CDR3 consists of 11 residues. Trimming removed 7 bases from V and 4 bases from J, with 10 bases in between. The germline CDR1 and CDR2 sequences are DFQATT and SNEGSKA (reference sequence). The CDR3 coding sequence is TGCAGTGTAGGGGGGCCCACTGAAGCTTTCTTT. Protein: CSVGGPTEAFF.

At least ten counts were recorded for this clonotype. V gene TRBV3-1 combines with J gene TRBJ2-7; D is unclear. The CDR3 sequence is 15 residues long. Trimming pared 1 base from V and 4 bases from J, leaving 14 bases between. The germline V gene has CDR1 LGHDT and CDR2 YNNKEL (reference sequence). The CDR3 protein is CASSQVVINPYEQYF. In DNA, the CDR3 is TGTGCCAGCAGCCAAGTGGTCATTAACCCGTACGAGCAGTACTTC.

This clonotype showed up many times. The rearrangement uses TRBV5-4 and TRBJ1-1; possibly TRBD1 for D (5 bases). There are 17 residues in the CDR3. Per the germline V gene, CDR1 is SGHNT and CDR2 is YYREEE (reference sequence). Trimming cost V 0 bases and J 3 bases, with 18 bases left between them. This CDR3 is CASSLGRSSGRDTEAFF. CDR3 coding DNA: TGTGCCAGCAGCTTGGGACGGAGCTCAGGGAGGGACACTGAAGCTTTCTTT.

This clonotype has a count of ten or more. This chain links TRBV30 with TRBJ1-1, with unresolved D. The germline V and J ends were trimmed by 4 bases and 0 bases, with 9 bases remaining between them. The CDR3 sequence is 13 residues long. Looked up from germline, CDR1 is GTSNPN and CDR2 is SVGIG (reference sequence). The CDR3 loop reads CAWTIQLNTEAFF. The CDR3, as DNA: TGTGCCTGGACGATCCAGTTGAACACTGAAGCTTTCTTT.

About this clonotype itself: A junction end diverges from the germline sequence, so it may reflect a read error. The V call is TRBV27, the J call TRBJ1-3; 9 bases are a match to TRBD1. This CDR3 has 19 residues. The V gene's germline CDR1 is MNHEY and CDR2 SMNVEV (reference sequence). The CDR3 region is CASSLSTDRGFSSGSTIYF. DNA for the CDR3: TGTGCCAGCAGTTTATCCACGGACAGGGGATTTAGCTCTGGAAGCACCATATATTTT.